Presented here are 15 T cell receptor beta chains from one specimen sequenced in a study of blood T cell repertoires in COVID-19. Sequencing was performed with immunoSEQ multiplex PCR; in TCRdb, only in-frame clones are kept and a portion is missing. This table holds about 250,000 clones, roughly 85% found once. Sequencing was performed on PBMCs or T cells enriched from blood (not recorded which). These receptors all come from a woman in her forties or fifties with acute COVID-19.

This rearrangement joins TRBV6-6 to TRBJ1-6, with D uncertain. CDR1 and CDR2 (germline): MNHNY, SVGAGI (reference sequence). Trimming removed 5 bases at V and 0 bases at J, with 14 bases between. The CDR3 spans 17 residues. The chain's CDR3 is CASSPTDPGSYNSPLHF. The DNA for the CDR3 is TGTGCCAGCAGTCCAACCGACCCGGGCTCCTATAATTCACCCCTCCACTTT.

The chain is built from TRBV28 and TRBJ2-5; D remains unclear. CDR1 and CDR2 from the germline V gene are MDHEN and SYDVKM. Trimming took 9 bases from V and 5 from J, leaving 16 bases between them. This CDR3 has 13 residues. CDR3 residues: CARTGFTGETQYF. The CDR3 region has the DNA TGTGCCAGGACTGGTTTTACCGGGGAGACCCAGTACTTC.

V and J are TRBV2 and TRBJ1-2; TRBD1 agrees at 11 bases. The junction had 6 bases not matched to a gene; V was cut back by 3 bases and J by 6 bases. The CDR3 covers 15 residues. CDR1 is SNHLY and CDR2 is FYNNEI in the germline V gene. The CDR3 spells CASSEGTGGEHGYTF. The CDR3, as DNA: TGTGCCAGCAGTGAGGGGACAGGGGGTGAACATGGCTACACCTTC.

About this clone: This may be a read error: a much more frequent sequence differs by one nucleotide. V gene TRBV12-3 or TRBV12-4 combines with J gene TRBJ1-2, with D possibly matching TRBD1 (6 bases). Trimming took 6 bases from V and 4 from J, leaving 9 bases between them. The CDR3 length is 12 residues. CDR3 in DNA: TGTGCCAGCAGCCCGGACAGCTATGGCTACACCTTC. This encodes CASSPDSYGYTF.

V and J are TRBV5-4 and TRBJ2-5, with D perhaps TRBD1 (6 bases). The V and J ends lost 1 base and 0 bases respectively, with 7 bases between them. This CDR3 comprises 14 residues. Germline V gene lookup returns CDR1 SGHNT and CDR2 YYREEE (reference sequence). The CDR3 sequence: CASSLQGYQETQYF. CDR3 bases: TGTGCCAGCAGCTTGCAGGGGTACCAAGAGACCCAGTACTTC.

The chain combines TRBV7-3 with TRBJ2-2, with D maybe TRBD2 (5 bases). There are 16 residues in the CDR3. V was trimmed by 1 base and J by 2 bases, leaving 11 bases between them. The germline V gene encodes CDR1 SGHTA and CDR2 FQGTGA. The CDR3 nucleotides read TGTGCCAGCAGCTTAATTGCCGGGGTAAACACCGGGGAGCTGTTTTTT. This codes for CASSLIAGVNTGELFF.

The CDR3 coding sequence is TGTGCCAGCAGCTGGGGTGACAGGGGGCGCAGGGAGACCCAGTACTTC. This codes for CASSWGDRGRRETQYF. The V and J genes are TRBV5-4 and TRBJ2-5; 10 bases match TRBD1. The CDR3 is made up of 16 amino acids. With V trimmed by 3 bases and J by 5 bases, 10 bases remained unmatched. CDR1 is SGHNT and CDR2 is YYREEE in the germline V gene (reference sequence).

This sequence joins TRBV20-1 and TRBJ1-2, with D hard to call. Trimming cost V 3 bases and J 0 bases, with 8 bases left between them. The CDR3 contains 13 residues. In germline, CDR1 is DFQATT, CDR2 SNEGSKA (reference sequence). The CDR3 DNA sequence: TGCAGTGCTAGTTTCGGTCCTAACTATGGCTACACCTTC. Amino acids: CSASFGPNYGYTF.

The chain combines TRBV7-3 with TRBJ2-1; 9 nucleotides match TRBD2. V lost 5 bases, J lost 6 bases, and 11 bases stayed unmatched. This CDR3 has 16 residues. CDR1 and CDR2 (germline): SGHTA, FQGTGA. This chain's CDR3 is CASSLQGGLASNEQFF. Written as DNA, the CDR3 is TGTGCCAGCAGCCTCCAAGGGGGACTAGCCTCCAATGAGCAGTTCTTC.

Points on this clone: The sample contains more than one DNA sequence encoding this CDR3. V usage is TRBV19 and J usage is TRBJ1-4, with TRBD1 as a possible D gene (6 bases). This CDR3 comprises 15 residues. V was pared by 5 bases and J by 0 bases, with 10 bases between. CDR1 and CDR2 from the germline V gene are LNHDA and SQIVND (reference sequence). The DNA for the CDR3 is TGTGCCAGTAGTCCGAGGACAGCAACTAATGAAAAACTGTTTTTT. Protein: CASSPRTATNEKLFF.

This clone occurred a few times. This sequence joins TRBV4-1 and TRBJ2-1, with 8 bases lining up with TRBD2. V was clipped by 7 bases and J by 6 bases; unmatched bases: 2. Germline assignment: CDR1 MGHRA and CDR2 YSYEKL. The CDR3 is 12 residues long. In DNA form, the CDR3 reads TGCGCCAGCACCCGGGGGGGCAATGAGCAGTTCTTC. It encodes CASTRGGNEQFF.

The chain links TRBV25-1 to TRBJ1-2; TRBD1 aligns across 9 bases. Germline V gene sequence: CDR1 MGHDK, CDR2 SYGVNS. J lost 2 bases, V lost 7 bases, and 2 bases had no gene match. This CDR3 spans 13 amino acids. CDR3 sequence (DNA): TGTGCCAGCAAAGGGACAGGGAACTATGGCTACACCTTC. It is translated as CASKGTGNYGYTF.

The chain joins TRBV30 to TRBJ1-5, with 9 bases identical to TRBD1. The length of the CDR3 is 15 residues. Germline CDR1 GTSNPN, CDR2 SVGIG (reference sequence). Germline trimming cut 1 base from V and 0 bases from J; bases unmatched to any gene: 1. The DNA of the CDR3 is TGTGCCTGGAGTGGGACAGGGGCTAGCAATCAGCCCCAGCATTTT. This translates into CAWSGTGASNQPQHF.

The chain combines TRBV30 with TRBJ2-7, with unresolved D. CDR1 is GTSNPN and CDR2 is SVGIG in the germline V gene (reference sequence). The CDR3 spans 11 residues. Trimming cost V 1 base and J 3 bases, with 4 bases left between them. CDR3 protein: CAWSEYYEQYF. Written as DNA, the CDR3 is TGTGCCTGGAGTGAATACTACGAGCAGTACTTC.

The chain joins TRBV7-9 to TRBJ2-7; TRBD1 matches at 9 bases. The CDR3 extends over 16 amino acids. J was trimmed by 0 bases and V by 7 bases; bases with no gene match: 10. Per germline, CDR1 SEHNR and CDR2 FQNEAQ (reference sequence). CDR3 region: CASINSGTGNSYEQYF. The CDR3 DNA follows: TGTGCCAGCATCAACTCGGGGACAGGGAACTCCTACGAGCAGTACTTC. Drawing the rest from reference TRBV7-9 and TRBJ2-7, the complete variable domain is DTGVSQNPRHKITKRGQNVTFRCDPISEHNRLYWYRQTLGQGPEFLTYFQNEAQLEKSRLLSDRFSAERPKGSFSTLEIQRTEQGDSAMYLCASINSGTGNSYEQYFGPGTRLTVT.